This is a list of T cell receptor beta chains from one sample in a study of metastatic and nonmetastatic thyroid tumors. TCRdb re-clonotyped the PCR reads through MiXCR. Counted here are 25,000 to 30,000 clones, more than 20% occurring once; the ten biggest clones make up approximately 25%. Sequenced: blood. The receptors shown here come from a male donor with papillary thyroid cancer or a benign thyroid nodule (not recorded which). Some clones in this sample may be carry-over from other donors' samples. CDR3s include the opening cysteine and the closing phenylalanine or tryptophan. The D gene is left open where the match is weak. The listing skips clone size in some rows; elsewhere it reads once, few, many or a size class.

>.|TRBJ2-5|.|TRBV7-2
TGTGCCAGCAGCTTCGGAATAGCGGAAGAAGAGACCCAGTACTTC
CASSFGIAEEETQYF
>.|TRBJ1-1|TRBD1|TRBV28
TGTGCCAGCATACCCAGGGGGATAGAGAACACTGAAGCTTTCTTT
CASIPRGIENTEAFF
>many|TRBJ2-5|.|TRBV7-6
TGTGCCAGCAGCTCGCCCAGAGAGACCCAGTACTTC
CASSSPRETQYF
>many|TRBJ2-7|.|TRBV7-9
TGTGCCAGCAGCTTGGTGGCAGGCGAGCAGTACTTC
CASSLVAGEQYF
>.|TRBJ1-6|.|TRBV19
TGTGCCATCGGCAGGGGATCCTATAATTCACCCCTCCACTTT
CAIGRGSYNSPLHF
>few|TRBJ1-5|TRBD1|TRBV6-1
TGTGTCAGCAGAGGGGGGACAGCGCATAGCAATCAGCCCCAGCATTTT
CVSRGGTAHSNQPQHF
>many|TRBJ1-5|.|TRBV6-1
TGTGCCAGCAGGATATTAAATCAGCCCCAGCATTTT
CASRILNQPQHF
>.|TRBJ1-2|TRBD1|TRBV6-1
TGTGCCAGCAGCCGGACAGGGACAGGGGGCCCGTGGGGTGGCTACACCTTC
CASSRTGTGGPWGGYTF
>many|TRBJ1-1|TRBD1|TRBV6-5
TGTGCCAGCCTCCCTCAGACAGGGGGCTGGGGAGCGGGATTCACTGAAGCTTTCTTT
CASLPQTGGWGAGFTEAFF
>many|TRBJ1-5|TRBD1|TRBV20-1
TGCAGTGCTCTTCGAATTAGGACAGGGAAGGAACAGCCCCAGCATTTT
CSALRIRTGKEQPQHF
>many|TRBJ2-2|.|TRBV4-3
TGCGCCAGCAGCCAAGCGGTAACCGGGATCACCGGGGAGCTGTTTTTT
CASSQAVTGITGELFF
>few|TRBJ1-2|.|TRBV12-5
TGTGCTAGTGCCCTAACCCGGACATGTGACTATGGCTACTCCTTC
CASALTRTCDYGYSF
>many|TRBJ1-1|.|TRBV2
TGTGCCAGCAGACCGCGGGGGAACACTGAAGCTTTCTTT
CASRPRGNTEAFF
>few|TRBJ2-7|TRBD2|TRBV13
TGTGCCAGCCGCGGGAGGCGTGAGCTCGAGCAGTACTTC
CASRGRRELEQYF
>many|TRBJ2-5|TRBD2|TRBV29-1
TGCAGCGTTGTAGCGGGAGACACGATGGGGACCCAGTACTTC
CSVVAGDTMGTQYF
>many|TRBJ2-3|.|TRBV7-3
TGTGCCAGCAGCTTAAATCTGGGGAGCACAGATACGCAGTATTTT
CASSLNLGSTDTQYF
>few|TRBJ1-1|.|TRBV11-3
TGTGCCAGCAGCCCTGGAGTAGGTGATGGAAACACTGAAGCTTTCTTT
CASSPGVGDGNTEAFF
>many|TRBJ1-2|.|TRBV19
TGTGCCAGTATTGGGTCCGCAAGTAACTATGGCTACACCTTC
CASIGSASNYGYTF
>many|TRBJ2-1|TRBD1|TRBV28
TGTGCCAGCAGTTCCGGACAGGGCGAGCAGTTCTTC
CASSSGQGEQFF
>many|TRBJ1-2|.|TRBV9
TGTGCCAGCAGCGGGACTTATGGCTACACCTTC
CASSGTYGYTF
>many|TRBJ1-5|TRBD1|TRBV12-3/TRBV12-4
TGTGCCAGCAGTTTGGGACAGGGTTCGGATCAGCCCCAGCATTTT
CASSLGQGSDQPQHF
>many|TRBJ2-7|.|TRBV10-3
TGTGCCATCAGGGGGAGACTTGATTCCTACGAGCAGTACTTC
CAIRGRLDSYEQYF
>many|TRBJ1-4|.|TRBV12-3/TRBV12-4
TGTGCCAGCAGTTTAGGAGATGATGAAAAACTGTTTTTT
CASSLGDDEKLFF
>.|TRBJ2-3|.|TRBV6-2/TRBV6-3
TGTGCCAGCAGGCCGGATAGGGGTAATCCATATACGCAGTATTTT
CASRPDRGNPYTQYF
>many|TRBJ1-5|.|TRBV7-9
TGTGCCAGCAGCTTCTCGGGGCTTCAGCCCCAGCATTTT
CASSFSGLQPQHF
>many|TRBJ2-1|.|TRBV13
TGTGCCAGCAGCTTACGGCGGGGCTACAATGAGCAGTTCTTC
CASSLRRGYNEQFF
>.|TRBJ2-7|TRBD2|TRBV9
TGTGCCACAAGCCCCCGAGATTCCCTAGCGGGGAATTACGAGCAGTACTTC
CATSPRDSLAGNYEQYF
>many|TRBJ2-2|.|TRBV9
TGTGCCAGCAGGGGAGAGGGCGGGGAGCTGTTTTTT
CASRGEGGELFF